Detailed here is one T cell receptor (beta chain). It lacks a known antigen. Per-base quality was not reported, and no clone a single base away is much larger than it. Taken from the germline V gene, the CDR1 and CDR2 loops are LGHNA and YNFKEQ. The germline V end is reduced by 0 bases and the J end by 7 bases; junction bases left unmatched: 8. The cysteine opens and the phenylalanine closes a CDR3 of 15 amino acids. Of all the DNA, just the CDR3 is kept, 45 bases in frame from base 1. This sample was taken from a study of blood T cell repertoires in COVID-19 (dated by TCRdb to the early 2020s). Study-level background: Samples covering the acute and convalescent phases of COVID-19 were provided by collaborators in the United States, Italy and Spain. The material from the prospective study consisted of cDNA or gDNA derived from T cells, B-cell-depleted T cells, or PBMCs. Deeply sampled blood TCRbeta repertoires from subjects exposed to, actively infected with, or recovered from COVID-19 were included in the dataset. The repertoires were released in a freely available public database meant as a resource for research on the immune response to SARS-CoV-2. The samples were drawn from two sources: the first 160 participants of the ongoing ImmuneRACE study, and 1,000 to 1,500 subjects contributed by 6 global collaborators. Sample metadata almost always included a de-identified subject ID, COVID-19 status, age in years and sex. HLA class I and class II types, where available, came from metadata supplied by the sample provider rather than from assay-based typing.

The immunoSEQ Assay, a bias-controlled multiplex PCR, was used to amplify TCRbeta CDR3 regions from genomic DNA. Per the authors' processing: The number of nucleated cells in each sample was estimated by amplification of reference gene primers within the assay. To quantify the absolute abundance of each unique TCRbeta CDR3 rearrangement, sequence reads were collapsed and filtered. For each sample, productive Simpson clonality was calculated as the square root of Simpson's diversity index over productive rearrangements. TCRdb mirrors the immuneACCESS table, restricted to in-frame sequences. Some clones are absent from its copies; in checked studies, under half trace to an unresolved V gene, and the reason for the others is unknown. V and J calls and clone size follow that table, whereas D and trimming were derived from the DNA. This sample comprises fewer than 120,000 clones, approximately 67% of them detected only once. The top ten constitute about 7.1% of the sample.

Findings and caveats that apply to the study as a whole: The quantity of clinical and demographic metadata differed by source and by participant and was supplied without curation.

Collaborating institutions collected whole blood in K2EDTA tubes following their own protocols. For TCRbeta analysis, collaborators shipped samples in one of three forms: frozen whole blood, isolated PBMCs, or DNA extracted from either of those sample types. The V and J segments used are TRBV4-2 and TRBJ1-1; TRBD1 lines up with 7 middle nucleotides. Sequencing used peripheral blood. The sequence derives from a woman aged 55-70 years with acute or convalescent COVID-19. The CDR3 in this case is CASSQDPQGWNEAFF. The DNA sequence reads TGTGCCAGCAGCCAAGATCCACAGGGGTGGAATGAAGCTTTCTTT.